A selection of T cell receptor beta chains follows, all from one sample in a study of cytomegalovirus exposure and HLA in healthy donors. Libraries were prepared by immunoSEQ multiplex PCR; TCRdb keeps only in-frame clonotypes and omits some of them. This table holds about 230,000 clones, approximately 81% found once. The sequencing input was PBMCs. The receptors were sampled from a human donor in good health. CDR3s leave out the opening cysteine and the closing phenylalanine or tryptophan. A D gene is named only where the DNA matches it firmly.

- TRBV7-2 ASSLELVTGELF
- TRBV19 ASSTPIGRGRYEQY
TRBD2 TRBV5-1 ASSLVASGSTDTQY
- TRBV7-3 ASSFIGEDPGELF
- TRBV7-9 ASSLLENNEQF
TRBD1 TRBV6-5 ASSPGTAIFDTQY
TRBD2 TRBV29-1 SVDGLAGGPNTQY
TRBD2 TRBV5-6 ASSLGSGRNTGELF
TRBD1 TRBV6-1 ASSELDRGEQF
TRBD2 TRBV11-3 ASSLGGGRTGGELF
TRBD1 TRBV5-1 ASNLLGTENTGELF
- TRBV11-2 ASSGWGRAYEQY
TRBD2 TRBV10-3 AIRVVAGGPNNEQF
- TRBV19 ASTFGTSSNYGYT